Sequencing of this T cell receptor beta chain was carried out in a study of regulatory dendritic cells for organ transplantation. Study-wide findings and caveats: Naive CD4+ and CD8+ repertoires were highly diverse; memory CD8+ was most oligoclonal.

Germline V CDR1 and CDR2: SGHAT, FQNNGV. The CDR3 runs 15 residues. V was pared by 4 bases and J by 1 base, with 2 bases of the junction left unmatched. Sorted T cells were CFSE-labeled and cultured approximately five days with allogeneic regulatory or mature dendritic cells at 1:10. Memory T cells were CD45RO+, naive were CD45RA+, sorted by FACS. This clone has just a few counts. Antigen unknown. Profiled with immunoSEQ multiplex PCR; TCRdb holds only in-frame clones, not every one. The sample gives some 12,000 clones, roughly 69% of which show up once; roughly 0.62% is in the top ten. This receptor was obtained from a human donor in good health. The chain combines TRBV11-2 with TRBJ1-3, with TRBD1 matching over 9 bases. The sequencing sample was made of naive CD4+ T cells from blood cultured with regulatory dendritic cells. Noted subset: CD45RA+ naive T cells. The chain's CDR3 is CASSSGTGSGNTIYF. Here the CDR3 DNA reads TGTGCCAGCAGCTCCGGGACAGGGTCTGGAAACACCATATATTTT.